These 27 T cell receptor beta chains share one sample of origin, sequenced in a study of cytomegalovirus exposure and HLA in healthy donors. In the PCR, 60 Vbeta and 13 Jbeta primers were used. Some clones are missing from TCRdb's copy, which holds only in-frame ones; the method was immunoSEQ multiplex PCR. This sample has 150,000 or so clones; around three quarters occur once, and the top ten carry about 4%. The sequenced sample was PBMCs. Source of these receptors: a woman aged 40-49 years in good health and CMV-seronegative.

The chain has TRBV5-6 and TRBJ2-7; 10 bases fit TRBD1. The length of the CDR3 is 16 residues. Trimming removed 2 bases from V and 3 bases from J; junction bases left unmatched: 8. Germline V gene lookup returns CDR1 SGHDT and CDR2 YYEEEE. The CDR3 nucleotides read TGTGCCAGCAGCTTTCACGGGACAGGGGTTAGCTACGAGCAGTACTTC. Its protein is CASSFHGTGVSYEQYF.

The chain has TRBV6-5 and TRBJ2-7; no definite D call. Germline CDR1 reads MNHEY; CDR2 reads SVGAGI. The CDR3 is 14 residues long. The V end was cut by 0 bases, the J end by 3 bases, with 9 bases between. CDR3 amino acids: CASSYSSGRYEQYF. The DNA of the CDR3 is TGTGCCAGCAGTTACTCGTCGGGTCGCTACGAGCAGTACTTC.

The chain recombines TRBV10-3 with TRBJ2-7, with D perhaps TRBD1 (8 bases). Per the germline V gene, CDR1 is ENHRY and CDR2 is SYGVKD. There are 14 residues in the CDR3. V lost 6 bases, J lost 5 bases, and 17 bases lay in between. The CDR3: CAIRNGQGGDEQYF. Written as DNA, the CDR3 is TGTGCCATCAGGAACGGACAGGGAGGGGACGAGCAGTACTTC.

The rearrangement joins TRBV5-1 to TRBJ1-5; 7 bases are shared with TRBD1. Germline loops: CDR1 SGHRS, CDR2 YFSETQ. V shed 4 bases and J 6 bases; nucleotides not matched to a gene: 10. This CDR3 is built from 15 residues. The CDR3 loop reads CASSPSTGVSQPQHF. The CDR3 DNA reads as TGCGCCAGCAGCCCATCTACAGGGGTTTCTCAGCCCCAGCATTTT.

The J gene is TRBJ1-4, the V gene TRBV5-4, with TRBD1 matching over 7 bases. The CDR3 consists of 13 residues. J lost 8 bases, V lost 4 bases, and 5 bases had no gene match. Germline V gene sequence: CDR1 SGHNT, CDR2 YYREEE (reference sequence). The CDR3 DNA is TGTGCCAGCAGCCCACCGGGACAGGAAAAACTGTTTTTT. Its protein is CASSPPGQEKLFF.

The chain combines TRBV5-6 with TRBJ1-1, with 7 nucleotides matching TRBD1. Germline V gene data show CDR1 as SGHDT and CDR2 as YYEEEE. The V segment lost 3 bases and the J segment 5 bases; nucleotides outside the gene matches: 1. The CDR3 is 12 residues long. Written as DNA, the CDR3 is TGTGCCAGCAGCTCAGGGGGGACTGAAGCTTTCTTT. This gives the protein CASSSGGTEAFF.

The J gene is TRBJ2-3, the V gene TRBV5-1; TRBD1 aligns across 7 bases. The CDR3 covers 13 residues. Trimming cost V 4 bases and J 6 bases; bases outside gene matches: 5. Germline V gene sequence: CDR1 SGHRS, CDR2 YFSETQ. CDR3 region: CASSILQGDTQYF. CDR3 bases: TGCGCCAGCAGCATATTACAGGGGGATACGCAGTATTTT.

This clone was seen more than once but under ten times. V is TRBV7-2 and J is TRBJ2-7, with 7 positions matching TRBD1. CDR1 is SGHTA, CDR2 FQGNSA, per germline. This CDR3 region has 16 residues. J lost 9 bases, V lost 4 bases, and 18 bases had no gene match. The CDR3, as DNA: TGTGCCAGCAGCTCAATCCCCGGACAGGTGCCTACGACGCAGTACTTC. Translating gives CASSSIPGQVPTTQYF.

The V gene is TRBV5-1, the J gene TRBJ2-3; 9 bases align to TRBD2. Trimming cost V 3 bases and J 0 bases; bases outside gene matches: 5. Germline CDR1 SGHRS, CDR2 YFSETQ. The CDR3 extends over 16 amino acids. In DNA form, the CDR3 reads TGCGCCAGCAGCTCAATAGCGGGAGCCAGCACAGATACGCAGTATTTT. It specifies CASSSIAGASTDTQYF.

The J gene is TRBJ1-2, the V gene TRBV6-5, with D hard to call. Trimming stripped 6 bases from V and 3 bases from J, with 11 bases between. The CDR3 covers 13 residues. Looked up from germline, CDR1 is MNHEY and CDR2 is SVGAGI. The CDR3 protein is CASRLGVDYGYTF. The CDR3 region has the DNA TGTGCCAGCAGGCTGGGAGTTGACTATGGCTACACCTTC.

The V and J genes are TRBV28 and TRBJ2-1; D perhaps matches TRBD2 (6 bases). CDR1 is MDHEN and CDR2 is SYDVKM in the germline V gene. This CDR3 contains 15 residues. V gave up 7 bases and J gave up 7 bases, with 20 bases separating them. This CDR3 is CASTPGQRGGNEQFF. CDR3 DNA: TGTGCCAGCACGCCCGGGCAGAGAGGAGGGAATGAGCAGTTCTTC.

The chain combines TRBV7-9 with TRBJ2-5, with D perhaps TRBD2 (6 bases). CDR3 length: 16 residues. CDR1 and CDR2 from the germline V gene are SEHNR and FQNEAQ (reference sequence). The ends were cut back, 4 bases at V and 5 bases at J, with 20 bases in the middle. The CDR3 region is CASSSGVGWVGETQYF. The CDR3 DNA reads as TGTGCCAGCAGCTCGGGAGTTGGATGGGTGGGCGAGACCCAGTACTTC.

This clone has only one observation. The rearrangement uses TRBV2 and TRBJ2-3, with 7 bases lining up with TRBD2. The germline V gene has CDR1 SNHLY and CDR2 FYNNEI. This CDR3 has 15 residues. With 6 bases clipped from V and 5 bases from J, the junction kept 11 bases outside the gene matches. DNA of the CDR3: TGTGCCAGCAGCGGCGGGAGCTTTGGTTTAGATACGCAGTATTTT. Amino acids: CASSGGSFGLDTQYF. The full variable domain, rest sourced from reference TRBV2 and TRBJ2-3, is EPEVTQTPSHQVTQMGQEVILRCVPISNHLYFYWYRQILGQKVEFLVSFYNNEISEKSEIFDDQFSVERPDGSNFTLKIRSTKLEDSAMYFCASSGGSFGLDTQYFGPGTRLTVL.

The chain is built from TRBV10-2 and TRBJ1-1; TRBD1 is a possible D gene (6 bases). The CDR3 is 14 residues long. CDR1 WSHSY and CDR2 SAAADI come from the germline V gene. The ends were cut back, 6 bases at V and 0 bases at J, with 11 bases in the middle. This chain's CDR3 is CASREQGMNTEAFF. As DNA, the CDR3 is TGCGCCAGCAGGGAACAGGGAATGAACACTGAAGCTTTCTTT.

This chain links TRBV11-3 with TRBJ1-2; D may be TRBD1 (6 bases). The V and J ends lost 5 bases and 5 bases respectively, with 15 bases between them. This CDR3 comprises 14 residues. Looked up from germline, CDR1 is SGHNT and CDR2 is YENEEA. The CDR3 region is CASSPDGGYYGYTF. The CDR3 DNA follows: TGTGCCAGCAGCCCGGATGGGGGCTATTATGGCTACACCTTC.

In regard to this clone: Distinct nucleotide sequences in the sample also encode this CDR3. The V call is TRBV6-5, the J call TRBJ1-5; D gene ambiguous. This CDR3 region has 15 residues. Germline V gene lookup returns CDR1 MNHEY and CDR2 SVGAGI. V was pared by 0 bases and J by 0 bases, with 6 bases between. The CDR3 loop is CASSYSADSNQPQHF. The DNA of the CDR3 is TGTGCCAGCAGTTACTCGGCAGATAGCAATCAGCCCCAGCATTTT.

This clone occurred once. Other DNA sequences in this sample translate to the same CDR3. The chain uses TRBV2 and TRBJ2-7; 8 nucleotides line up with TRBD2. V gave up 6 bases and J gave up 2 bases; unmatched junction bases: 6. The CDR3 covers 14 residues. The V gene's germline CDR1 is SNHLY and CDR2 FYNNEI. The CDR3 DNA follows: TGTGCCAGCAGGCGAACTAGCGGCACCTACGAGCAGTACTTC. As protein: CASRRTSGTYEQYF.

The CDR3 DNA sequence: TGTGCCAGCAGTTGGTCGGCTAATGAAAAACTGTTTTTT. It specifies CASSWSANEKLFF. The J gene is TRBJ1-4, the V gene TRBV27; D is undetermined. The ends were cut back, 4 bases at V and 3 bases at J, with 6 bases in the middle. The V gene's germline CDR1 is MNHEY and CDR2 SMNVEV (reference sequence). CDR3 length equals 13 residues.

The chain recombines TRBV19 with TRBJ1-4; D gene ambiguous. Germline V CDR1 and CDR2: LNHDA, SQIVND (reference sequence). The CDR3 extends over 14 amino acids. V was shortened by 5 bases and J by 4 bases, with 11 bases between the two germline ends. The CDR3 here is CASSGVARNEKLFF. DNA for the CDR3: TGTGCCAGTAGTGGAGTGGCCCGTAATGAAAAACTGTTTTTT.

The J gene is TRBJ1-1, the V gene TRBV30; 7 bases are shared with TRBD1. J lost 7 bases, V lost 5 bases, and 10 bases had no gene match. The CDR3 spans 13 residues. Germline V lookup: CDR1 GTSNPN, CDR2 SVGIG (reference sequence). The CDR3 DNA sequence: TGTGCCTGGCATGGACAGGCCTACCTTGAAGCTTTCTTT. It specifies CAWHGQAYLEAFF.

V gene TRBV5-4 combines with J gene TRBJ2-5; a possible D gene is TRBD2 (5 bases). TRBJ2-7 matches the DNA end more closely, so the J call is doubtful. CDR1 and CDR2 from the germline V gene are SGHNT and YYREEE (reference sequence). This CDR3 has 16 amino acids. CDR3 sequence: CASSPHQRRSSYEQYF. The CDR3 bases are TGTGCCAGCAGCCCCCATCAGAGGAGGAGCTCCTACGAGCAGTACTTC.

This clone was counted a single time. V usage is TRBV11-3 and J usage is TRBJ2-1; 9 bases fit TRBD1. V trimming: 5 bases; J trimming: 8 bases; junction bases outside the gene matches: 13. From germline, CDR1 is SGHNT and CDR2 YENEEA. There are 16 residues in the CDR3. Here the CDR3 DNA reads TGTGCCAGCAGCCCCGCTTTAGGACAGGGGTATCATGAGCAGTTCTTC. Protein: CASSPALGQGYHEQFF.

The J gene is TRBJ1-1, the V gene TRBV5-4, with 7 bases identical to TRBD1. This CDR3 is built from 14 residues. V lost 2 bases and J lost 8; bases outside the gene matches: 9. Germline loops: CDR1 SGHNT, CDR2 YYREEE (reference sequence). The DNA for the CDR3 is TGTGCCAGCAGCTTCGAGGGGGCTGGACCGGAAGCTTTCTTT. This sequence encodes CASSFEGAGPEAFF.

The DNA for the CDR3 is TGTGCCAGCATCAATTCGGGACAGACTAACTATGGCTACACCTTC. Amino acid sequence: CASINSGQTNYGYTF. J is TRBJ1-2 and V is TRBV28, with 7 bases identical to TRBD1. CDR3 length: 15 amino acids. CDR1 MDHEN and CDR2 SYDVKM come from the germline V gene. The V segment lost 7 bases and the J segment 0 bases; nucleotides outside the gene matches: 8.

A note on this clone: Other DNA variants within this sample encode the same CDR3. The chain has TRBV9 and TRBJ1-1; TRBD1 agrees at 7 bases. This CDR3 comprises 13 residues. The germline gives CDR1 SGDLS, CDR2 YYNGEE. The ends lost 4 bases at V and 8 bases at J; junction bases unmatched: 8. This CDR3 reads CASSLRQGREAFF. DNA of the CDR3: TGTGCCAGCAGCCTCAGACAGGGCAGGGAAGCTTTCTTT.

This CDR3 is CASSYNGMNEKLFF. In DNA, the CDR3 is TGTGCCAGCAGTTATAACGGGATGAATGAAAAACTGTTTTTT. The V gene is TRBV6-6, the J gene TRBJ1-4; no definite D call. V was shortened by 3 bases and J by 5 bases, with 10 bases between the two germline ends. CDR1 MNHNY and CDR2 SVGAGI come from the germline V gene (reference sequence). This CDR3 is built from 14 residues.

The rearrangement joins TRBV7-2 to TRBJ2-7; a possible D gene is TRBD2 (6 bases). The CDR3 extends over 17 amino acids. CDR1 SGHTA and CDR2 FQGNSA come from the germline V gene. Trimming took off 2 bases at V and 2 bases at J, with 19 bases between the two ends. The CDR3 sequence is CASSLTPRGGTPYEQYF. The CDR3 DNA is TGTGCCAGCAGCTTAACCCCCCGGGGCGGGACTCCCTACGAGCAGTACTTC. The variable domain in full, completed from reference TRBV7-2 and TRBJ2-7, reads GAGVSQSPSNKVTEKGKDVELRCDPISGHTALYWYRQSLGQGLEFLIYFQGNSAPDKSGLPSDRFSAERTGGSVSTLTIQRTQQEDSAVYLCASSLTPRGGTPYEQYFGPGTRLTVT.